A single TCR beta chain is shown here with its context. The antigen is unknown. This sample stems from a study of cytomegalovirus exposure and HLA in healthy donors. Study-wide results and caveats: Fewer N-insertions than the roughly 670-donor mean were reportedly shown by an Asian-associated ancestry cluster in a later analysis.

This PCR relied on a set of 60 Vbeta primers and 13 Jbeta primers. The table came from immunoSEQ multiplex PCR; TCRdb's copy has only in-frame clones and leaves some out. The sample has 200,000 to 300,000 clones, 80% to 90% seen once; the top ten hold about 0.25%. Germline CDR1 is LNHDA and CDR2 is SQIVND (reference sequence). This CDR3 is built from 13 residues. Trimming removed 6 bases from V and 6 bases from J, with 13 bases in between. This TCR came from a girl aged 2-10 years in good health and CMV-seronegative. The chain is built from TRBV19 and TRBJ2-3; no firm D call. What was sequenced was PBMCs. The CDR3 DNA follows: TGTGCCAGTAGCCTGACATCCTTGGATACGCAGTATTTT. Translated, it gives CASSLTSLDTQYF.